The following is a T cell receptor (beta chain) sequence with its context. Patients from Seattle were sampled longitudinally, starting during active infection. These data are taken from a study of blood T cell repertoires in COVID-19. In the study overall: Whether acute or convalescent, the COVID-19 samples came from the United States, Italy and Spain.

In the original processing: Reference gene primer amplification in the assay estimated nucleated cell counts. The table came from immunoSEQ multiplex PCR; TCRdb's copy has only in-frame clones and leaves some out. V, J and clone size are those of that table, while D and trimming were read from the DNA. The sample consists of 350,000 to 450,000 clones, over 75% of them appearing once. J was trimmed by 9 bases and V by 3 bases; bases with no gene match: 4. In germline, CDR1 is MGHDK, CDR2 SYGVNS. The CDR3 has 13 residues. The sequenced material came from peripheral blood. This chain joins TRBV25-1 and TRBJ1-4, with 7 bases fitting TRBD1. This sequence originates from a woman in her 40s with COVID-19, enrolled during active disease. CDR3 amino acids: CASSDGTAKKLFF. In DNA, the CDR3 is TGTGCCAGCAGTGACGGGACAGCGAAAAAACTGTTTTTT.